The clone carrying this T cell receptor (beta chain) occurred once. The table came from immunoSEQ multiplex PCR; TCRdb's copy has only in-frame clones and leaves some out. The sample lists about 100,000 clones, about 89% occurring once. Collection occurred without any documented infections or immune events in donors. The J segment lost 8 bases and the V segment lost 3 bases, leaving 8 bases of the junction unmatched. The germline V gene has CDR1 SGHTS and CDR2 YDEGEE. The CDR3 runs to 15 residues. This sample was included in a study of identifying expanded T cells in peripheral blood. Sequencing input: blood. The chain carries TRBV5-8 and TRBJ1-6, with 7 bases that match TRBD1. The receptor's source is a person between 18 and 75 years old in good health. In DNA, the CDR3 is TGTGCCAGCAGCTCGATCAGGGGGGGCTATTCACCCCTCCACTTT. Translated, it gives CASSSIRGGYSPLHF.